This passage covers 27 T cell receptor beta chains from one sample sequenced in a study of T cells in Graves' hyperthyroidism and ophthalmopathy. RNA transcripts provided the source from which TCR beta CDR3 regions were amplified. The TCR CDR3 was amplified in a first-round RT-PCR using the HTBI primer set. TCRdb processed the multiplex PCR reads anew with MiXCR; each CDR3 protein has one entry. The sample lists roughly 570,000 distinct CDR3 sequences; approximately 44% were seen once. Sequencing was carried out using peripheral blood or thyroid tissue (not recorded which). The receptors were sampled from an adult woman with Graves' disease, either hyperthyroidism or ophthalmopathy (not recorded which).

This clonotype was counted at least ten times. The V and J genes are TRBV6-1 and TRBJ1-5; tentatively, D is TRBD1 (5 bases). V lost 2 bases and J lost 2, with 13 bases in between. The CDR3 spans 16 residues. Germline lookup yields CDR1 MNHNS and CDR2 SASEGT. CDR3 protein: CASSEFEGAGNQPQHF. The CDR3 bases are TGTGCCAGCAGTGAATTCGAAGGGGCTGGCAATCAGCCCCAGCATTTT.

This rearrangement joins TRBV7-2 to TRBJ2-7, with 11 positions matching TRBD1. This CDR3 spans 15 amino acids. Per the germline V gene, CDR1 is SGHTA and CDR2 is FQGNSA. Unmatched junction bases numbered 7, after V lost 5 bases and J lost 4 bases. CDR3 amino acids: CASSSWDRGSYEQYF. CDR3 coding DNA: TGTGCCAGCAGCAGCTGGGACAGGGGGTCTTACGAGCAGTACTTC.

This clonotype was observed a handful of times. The chain links TRBV5-1 to TRBJ2-5, with D perhaps matching TRBD2 (6 bases). CDR1 SGHRS and CDR2 YFSETQ come from the germline V gene. Between the trimmed V and J ends, which lost 5 bases and 5 bases, there was a span of 10 bases. The CDR3 spans 12 residues. CDR3 sequence (DNA): TGCGCCAGCAGGCAGGAGGGGGAGACCCAGTACTTC. Translated: CASRQEGETQYF. The full variable domain, with the rest looked up from reference TRBV5-1 and TRBJ2-5, is KAGVTQTPRYLIKTRGQQVTLSCSPISGHRSVSWYQQTPGQGLQFLFEYFSETQRNKGNFPGRFSGRQFSNSRSEMNVSTLELGDSALYLCASRQEGETQYFGPGTRLLVL.

V and J are TRBV7-6 and TRBJ2-2, with 7 bases identical to TRBD2. Germline V gives CDR1 SGHVS, CDR2 FNYEAQ. The ends lost 0 bases at V and 7 bases at J; junction bases unmatched: 5. The CDR3 is 15 amino acids. CDR3: CASSLAWEGDGELFF. In nucleotides, the CDR3 is TGTGCCAGCAGCTTAGCGTGGGAGGGTGACGGGGAGCTGTTTTTT.

This clonotype was seen ten or more times. This chain uses TRBV5-5 with TRBJ1-6; D ambiguous. This CDR3 region has 16 residues. The germline V gene encodes CDR1 SGHKS and CDR2 YYEKEE (reference sequence). With 4 bases removed from V and 3 bases from J, the gap between germline ends came to 14 bases. The chain's CDR3 is CASSPTRRIYNSPLHF. In DNA, the CDR3 is TGTGCCAGCAGCCCGACGCGGAGGATCTATAATTCACCCCTCCACTTT.

J is TRBJ1-5 and V is TRBV12-3 or TRBV12-4; TRBD1 is a possible D gene (5 bases). CDR3 length: 15 residues. Trimming stripped 6 bases from V and 6 bases from J, with 18 bases between. The CDR3 DNA reads as TGTGCCAGCAGCCCACTCGGGGGTGGGAGTCAGCCCCAGCATTTT. It encodes CASSPLGGGSQPQHF.

The gene calls are TRBV4-3 and TRBJ2-7; 13 nucleotides line up with TRBD2. V lost 1 base to trimming and J lost 5 bases; unmatched junction nucleotides: 5. The CDR3 runs to 16 residues. Germline CDR1 and CDR2: LGHNA and YSLEER. CDR3 amino acids: CASSQGGLAGPNEQYF. CDR3 nucleotide sequence: TGCGCCAGCAGCCAAGGGGGACTAGCGGGACCAAACGAGCAGTACTTC.

This clonotype was counted between two and nine times. CDR3 amino acids: CASSFRDSRPDRSGNTIYF. Here the CDR3 DNA reads TGTGCCAGCAGCTTTAGGGACAGCCGTCCGGATAGATCTGGAAACACCATATATTTT. The chain is built from TRBV11-3 and TRBJ1-3; 7 nucleotides align to TRBD1. The germline gives CDR1 SGHNT, CDR2 YENEEA. The length of the CDR3 is 19 residues. The V gene end was trimmed by 3 bases and the J gene end by 1 base; junction bases not matched to a gene: 15.

The CDR3 loop reads CASSLRTGGFNSPLHF. As DNA, the CDR3 is TGTGCCAGCAGCCTACGGACAGGGGGCTTTAATTCACCCCTCCACTTT. The V gene is TRBV9, the J gene TRBJ1-6, with 11 nucleotides matching TRBD1. The CDR3 runs to 16 residues. Germline V lookup: CDR1 SGDLS, CDR2 YYNGEE. V gave up 4 bases and J gave up 6 bases; unmatched junction bases: 6.

This clonotype came up a few times. The chain combines TRBV7-9 with TRBJ1-6; 7 nucleotides match TRBD1. V trimming: 6 bases; J trimming: 6 bases; junction bases outside the gene matches: 8. Germline CDR1 is SEHNR and CDR2 is FQNEAQ (reference sequence). The CDR3 contains 15 residues. DNA of the CDR3: TGTGCCAGCAGTCCTGACAGGGACGGTAATTCACCCCTCCACTTT. Translation gives CASSPDRDGNSPLHF.

This clonotype was observed a handful of times. This chain joins TRBV2 and TRBJ2-1, with D unclear. Trimming stripped 4 bases from V and 4 bases from J, with 2 bases between. Germline V lookup: CDR1 SNHLY, CDR2 FYNNEI. CDR3 length: 11 amino acids. In DNA form, the CDR3 reads TGTGCCAGCAGTGCATACAATGAGCAGTTCTTC. Protein sequence: CASSAYNEQFF.

The chain employs TRBV7-8 and TRBJ1-2, with D perhaps matching TRBD1 (5 bases). CDR1 and CDR2 from the germline V gene are SGHVS and FQNEAQ. Trimming removed 11 bases at V and 4 bases at J, with 20 bases between. This CDR3 comprises 14 residues. This chain's CDR3 is CASRWGVGGYGYTF. CDR3 DNA sequence: TGTGCCTCGCGGTGGGGGGTTGGAGGCTATGGCTACACCTTC.

The V call is TRBV10-3, the J call TRBJ2-5; D uncertain. Looked up from germline, CDR1 is ENHRY and CDR2 is SYGVKD. The V end lost 6 bases, the J end lost 3 bases, and 8 bases lay between the germline ends. The CDR3 consists of 12 residues. The CDR3 protein is CAISDNKETQYF. The DNA of the CDR3 is TGTGCCATCAGCGACAATAAAGAGACCCAGTACTTC.

The chain has TRBV30 and TRBJ2-1; 7 bases fit TRBD1. The CDR3 is 14 residues long. V trimming: 2 bases; J trimming: 6 bases; junction bases outside the gene matches: 7. The germline V gene has CDR1 GTSNPN and CDR2 SVGIG (reference sequence). CDR3 loop: CAWSTTTGINEQFF. Written as DNA, the CDR3 is TGTGCCTGGAGTACGACGACAGGGATCAATGAGCAGTTCTTC.

DNA for the CDR3: TGCAGCGTTATAAACCGCGCGGGAACCTACGAGCAGTACTTC. This translates into CSVINRAGTYEQYF. The gene calls are TRBV29-1 and TRBJ2-7; D perhaps matches TRBD2 (6 bases). The V gene's germline CDR1 is SQVTM and CDR2 ANQGSEA. This CDR3 comprises 14 residues. V gave up 5 bases and J gave up 2 bases, with 16 bases separating them.

The V and J genes are TRBV25-1 and TRBJ1-2; D is uncertain. The CDR3 has 12 residues. The V gene lost 8 bases and the J gene lost 0 bases, with 7 bases spanning the gap. Germline V gene data show CDR1 as MGHDK and CDR2 as SYGVNS. CDR3 coding DNA: TGTGCCAGCTTCGAGACTAACTATGGCTACACCTTC. Residues: CASFETNYGYTF.

This clonotype was seen at least ten times. This chain connects TRBV20-1 to TRBJ2-7, with D unresolved. V was pared by 4 bases and J by 3 bases, with 10 bases between. CDR1 DFQATT and CDR2 SNEGSKA come from the germline V gene (reference sequence). CDR3 length: 12 amino acids. Here the CDR3 reads CSANLGFYEQYF. DNA for the CDR3: TGCAGTGCTAACCTGGGGTTCTACGAGCAGTACTTC.

Ten or more counts support this clonotype. The chain uses TRBV7-9 and TRBJ1-4; TRBD1 might be the D (6 bases). Germline CDR1 is SEHNR and CDR2 is FQNEAQ (reference sequence). Trimming stripped 4 bases from V and 8 bases from J, with 17 bases between. The CDR3 covers 15 residues. CDR3 sequence: CASSSVGAFPEKLFF. In DNA form, the CDR3 reads TGTGCCAGCAGCTCGGTGGGGGCATTTCCCGAAAAACTGTTTTTT.

The V call is TRBV29-1, the J call TRBJ1-1; D possibly corresponds to TRBD1 (5 bases). Germline V gene data show CDR1 as SQVTM and CDR2 as ANQGSEA. Trimming shortened V by 4 bases and J by 6 bases, and 9 bases separated the two germline ends. CDR3 length equals 11 residues. CDR3 sequence: CSVVGGAEAFF. The CDR3 DNA reads as TGCAGCGTTGTGGGGGGGGCTGAAGCTTTCTTT.

This clonotype was seen many times. The V call is TRBV7-9, the J call TRBJ2-7; D perhaps matches TRBD1 (6 bases). Germline V lookup: CDR1 SEHNR, CDR2 FQNEAQ (reference sequence). V was clipped by 2 bases and J by 3 bases, with 17 bases between them. The CDR3 runs to 16 residues. The CDR3 sequence: CASSLSPSTGIYEQYF. The DNA for the CDR3 is TGTGCCAGCAGCTTAAGCCCCTCGACAGGAATCTACGAGCAGTACTTC.

This clonotype was detected only a few times. The chain joins TRBV12-3 or TRBV12-4 to TRBJ2-2; no reliable D call. Trimming took 3 bases from V and 5 from J, leaving 10 bases between them. This CDR3 has 14 residues. The CDR3 loop is CASSFSQLTGELFF. CDR3 nucleotides: TGTGCCAGCAGTTTTAGCCAATTAACCGGGGAGCTGTTTTTT.

V is TRBV19 and J is TRBJ1-5; D is unresolved. The CDR3 spans 15 residues. The germline V and J ends were trimmed by 6 bases and 2 bases, with 14 bases remaining between them. Germline CDR1 reads LNHDA; CDR2 reads SQIVND (reference sequence). The DNA for the CDR3 is TGTGCCAGTAGCAGTGCTAGCGGGGGCAATCAGCCCCAGCATTTT. Protein: CASSSASGGNQPQHF.

Concerning this clonotype itself: This clone may be a read error of a much larger clone one base away. This chain connects TRBV2 to TRBJ1-2; unclear D gene. Germline values: CDR1 SNHLY, CDR2 FYNNEI. This CDR3 has 13 residues. The CDR3 is CAGSLSGAYGYTF. In DNA, the CDR3 is TGTGCCGGCAGTCTATCCGGAGCCTATGGCTACACCTTC.

This chain connects TRBV14 to TRBJ2-2; no clear D gene. V was pared by 5 bases and J by 6 bases, with 13 bases between. Germline loops: CDR1 SGHDN, CDR2 FVKESK. The CDR3 has 14 residues. CDR3 in amino acids: CASSVDSPPGELFF. In nucleotides, the CDR3 is TGTGCCAGCAGCGTTGACTCCCCGCCCGGGGAGCTGTTTTTT. The full variable domain, rest sourced from reference TRBV14 and TRBJ2-2, is EAGVTQFPSHSVIEKGQTVTLRCDPISGHDNLYWYRRVMGKEIKFLLHFVKESKQDESGMPNNRFLAERTGGTYSTLKVQPAELEDSGVYFCASSVDSPPGELFFGEGSRLTVL.

DNA of the CDR3: TGTGCCACCATGCGGCTAGCGGTAACCCAAGAGACCCAGTACTTC. Its translation: CATMRLAVTQETQYF. The V call is TRBV10-3, the J call TRBJ2-5; 7 nucleotides line up with TRBD2. Germline V gene sequence: CDR1 ENHRY, CDR2 SYGVKD. Losses at the gene ends were 10 bases for V and 1 base for J; bases not matched to a gene: 12. This CDR3 region has 15 residues.

On this clonotype itself: One base away lies a much larger clone, so this may be a sequencing read error. The chain links TRBV7-9 to TRBJ2-7, with D hard to call. CDR3 length equals 15 residues. CDR1 SEHNR and CDR2 FQNEAQ come from the germline V gene (reference sequence). This CDR3 reads CASSLLDGYSYGQYF. CDR3 sequence (DNA): TGTGCCAGCAGCTTATTGGACGGATACTCCTACGGGCAGTACTTC.

This clonotype has a count of ten or more. This chain joins TRBV13 and TRBJ1-6; D is undetermined. The CDR3 has 14 residues. Trimming pared 5 bases from V and 10 bases from J, leaving 15 bases between. Germline V gene lookup returns CDR1 PRHDT and CDR2 FYEKMQ (reference sequence). CDR3 coding DNA: TGTGCCAGCAGCGTTATCGCATCCGAATCACCCCTCCACTTT. It codes for CASSVIASESPLHF.